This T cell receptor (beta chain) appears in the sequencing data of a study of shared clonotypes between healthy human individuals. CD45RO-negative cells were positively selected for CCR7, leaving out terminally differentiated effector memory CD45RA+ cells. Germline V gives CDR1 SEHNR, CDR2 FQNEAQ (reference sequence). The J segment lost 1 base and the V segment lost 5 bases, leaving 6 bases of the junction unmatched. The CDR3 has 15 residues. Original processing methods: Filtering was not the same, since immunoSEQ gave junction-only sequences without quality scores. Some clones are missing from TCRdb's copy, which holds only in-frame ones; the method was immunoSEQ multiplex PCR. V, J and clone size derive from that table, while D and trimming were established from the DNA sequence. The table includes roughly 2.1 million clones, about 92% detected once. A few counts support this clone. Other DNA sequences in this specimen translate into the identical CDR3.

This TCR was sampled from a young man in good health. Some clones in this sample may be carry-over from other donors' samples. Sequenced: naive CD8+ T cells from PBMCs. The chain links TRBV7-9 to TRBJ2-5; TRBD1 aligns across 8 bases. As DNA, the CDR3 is TGTGCCAGCAGCCTCCGGACAGGGACCCAAGAGACCCAGTACTTC. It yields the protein CASSLRTGTQETQYF.